Here is one T cell receptor beta chain with its context. The PCR contained 60 Vbeta and 13 Jbeta primers. The protocol was immunoSEQ multiplex PCR, while the TCRdb copy is restricted to in-frame clones and leaves out a portion. The sample includes some 150,000 clones, roughly three quarters of them seen just once. This CDR3 has 16 amino acids. The V end lost 1 base, the J end lost 4 bases, and 13 bases lay between the germline ends. CDR1 is MDHEN and CDR2 is SYDVKM in the germline V gene. The data derive from a study of cytomegalovirus exposure and HLA in healthy donors. V and J are TRBV28 and TRBJ1-4; D uncertain. The sequence was collected from a woman in her forties or fifties in good health and CMV-seronegative. The sequenced sample consisted of PBMCs. This CDR3 is CASSLSQNHLNEKLFF. In nucleotides, the CDR3 is TGTGCCAGCAGTTTATCACAGAATCATCTTAATGAAAAACTGTTTTTT.